This TCR beta chain was sequenced in a study of T cell responses to AZD1222 COVID-19 vaccine. Findings and limits, study-wide: A mostly white British donor set with more females was recruited, and clonal diversity was possibly underestimated.

A word on this clone: Its antigen remains unknown.

Only in-frame clones appear in the TCRdb table, and some are missing; sequencing was by immunoSEQ multiplex PCR. The sample has some 130,000 clones, about 91% seen once. The CDR3 has 14 residues. V was pared by 3 bases and J by 4 bases, with 2 bases of the junction left unmatched. Germline V lookup: CDR1 SGHRS, CDR2 YFSETQ. The chain is built from TRBV5-1 and TRBJ2-7; 12 nucleotides align to TRBD1. Material: peripheral blood, obtained 28 days after the second AZD1222 dose. This sequence was found in an adult who received the AZD1222 COVID-19 vaccine. The CDR3 DNA sequence: TGCGCCAGCAGCTCGGGACAGGGGGCATACGAGCAGTACTTC. It codes for CASSSGQGAYEQYF.